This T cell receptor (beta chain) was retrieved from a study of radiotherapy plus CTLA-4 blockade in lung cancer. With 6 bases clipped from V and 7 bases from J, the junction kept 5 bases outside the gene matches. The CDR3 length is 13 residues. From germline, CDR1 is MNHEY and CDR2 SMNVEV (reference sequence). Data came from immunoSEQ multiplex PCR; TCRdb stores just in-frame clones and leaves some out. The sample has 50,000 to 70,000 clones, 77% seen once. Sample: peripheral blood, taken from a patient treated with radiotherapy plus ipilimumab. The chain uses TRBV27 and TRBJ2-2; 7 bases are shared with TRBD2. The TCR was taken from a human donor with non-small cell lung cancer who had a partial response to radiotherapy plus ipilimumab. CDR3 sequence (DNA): TGTGCCAGCAGGTCCAGCGGGATCGGGGAGCTGTTTTTT. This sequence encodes CASRSSGIGELFF.